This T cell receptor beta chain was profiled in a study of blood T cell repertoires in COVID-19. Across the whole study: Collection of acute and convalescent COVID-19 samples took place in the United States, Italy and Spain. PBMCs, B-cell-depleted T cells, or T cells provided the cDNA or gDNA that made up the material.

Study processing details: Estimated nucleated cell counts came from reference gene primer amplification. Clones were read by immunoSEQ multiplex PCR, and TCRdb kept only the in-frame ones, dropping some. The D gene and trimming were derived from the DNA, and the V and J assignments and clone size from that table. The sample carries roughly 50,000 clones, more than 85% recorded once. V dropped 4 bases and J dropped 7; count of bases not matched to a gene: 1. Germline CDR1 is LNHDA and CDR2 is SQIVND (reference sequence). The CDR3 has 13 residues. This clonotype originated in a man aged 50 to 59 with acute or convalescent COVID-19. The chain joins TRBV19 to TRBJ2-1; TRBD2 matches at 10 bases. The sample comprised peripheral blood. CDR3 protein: CASSNSGRNEQFF. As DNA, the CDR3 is TGTGCCAGTAGTAATAGCGGGAGGAATGAGCAGTTCTTC. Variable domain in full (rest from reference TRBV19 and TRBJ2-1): DGGITQSPKYLFRKEGQNVTLSCEQNLNHDAMYWYRQDPGQGLRLIYYSQIVNDFQKGDIAEGYSVSREKKESFPLTVTSAQKNPTAFYLCASSNSGRNEQFFGPGTRLTVL.